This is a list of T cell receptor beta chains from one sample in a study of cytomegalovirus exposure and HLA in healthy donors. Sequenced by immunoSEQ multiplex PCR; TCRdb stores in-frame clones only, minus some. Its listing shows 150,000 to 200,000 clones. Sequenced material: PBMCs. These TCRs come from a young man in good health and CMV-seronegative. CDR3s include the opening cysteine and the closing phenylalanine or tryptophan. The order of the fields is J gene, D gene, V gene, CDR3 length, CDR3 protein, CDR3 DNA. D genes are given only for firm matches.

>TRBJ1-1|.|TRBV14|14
CASSLDPGGTEAFF
TGTGCCAGCAGCCTGGACCCTGGAGGCACTGAAGCTTTCTTT
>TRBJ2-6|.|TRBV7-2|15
CASSLGGAGANVLTF
TGTGCCAGCAGCTTAGGAGGCGCCGGGGCCAACGTCCTGACTTTC
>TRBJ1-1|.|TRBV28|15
CASSSVSSLDAEAFF
TGTGCCAGCAGTTCCGTTTCGAGCCTAGACGCTGAAGCTTTCTTT
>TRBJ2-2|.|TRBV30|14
CAWSESRKSGELFF
TGTGCCTGGAGTGAGAGCAGGAAGAGTGGGGAGCTGTTTTTT
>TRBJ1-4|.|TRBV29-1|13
CSVVQGTNEKLFF
TGCAGCGTTGTACAGGGAACTAATGAAAAACTGTTTTTT
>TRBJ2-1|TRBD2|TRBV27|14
CASSISGRYNEQFF
TGTGCCAGCAGTATAAGCGGGAGGTACAATGAGCAGTTCTTC
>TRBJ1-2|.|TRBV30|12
CAWSPTVYGYTF
TGTGCCTGGAGTCCGACAGTTTATGGCTACACCTTC
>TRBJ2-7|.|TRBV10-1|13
CASSDGQTYEQYF
TGCGCCAGCAGTGACGGACAAACCTACGAGCAGTACTTC
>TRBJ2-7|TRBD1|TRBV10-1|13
CATARTGRYEQYF
TGCGCCACCGCACGGACAGGGCGATACGAGCAGTACTTC
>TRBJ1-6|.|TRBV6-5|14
CASSPQQGNSPLHF
TGTGCCAGCAGCCCTCAACAGGGAAATTCACCCCTCCACTTT
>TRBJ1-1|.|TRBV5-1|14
CASSQDTVNTEAFF
TGCGCCAGCAGCCAGGACACCGTGAACACTGAAGCTTTCTTT
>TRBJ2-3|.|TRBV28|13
CASMQMSTDTQYF
TGTGCCAGCATGCAGATGAGCACAGATACGCAGTATTTT
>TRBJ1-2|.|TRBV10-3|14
CAISERQDSDGYTF
TGTGCCATCAGTGAGCGACAGGACAGTGATGGCTACACCTTC
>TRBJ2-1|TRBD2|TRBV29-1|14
CSAYLAGVSSEQFF
TGCAGCGCATATCTAGCGGGAGTTAGTAGTGAGCAGTTCTTC
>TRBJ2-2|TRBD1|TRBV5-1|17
CASSPTGTGGNTGELFF
TGCGCCAGCAGCCCAACCGGGACAGGGGGCAACACCGGGGAGCTGTTTTTT
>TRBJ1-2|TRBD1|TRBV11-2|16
CASSSSTGSYFYGYTF
TGTGCCAGCAGCTCATCGACAGGGTCCTATTTCTATGGCTACACCTTC
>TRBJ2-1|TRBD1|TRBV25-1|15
CASSEYRGSYNEQFF
TGTGCCAGCAGTGAGTACAGGGGCTCCTACAATGAGCAGTTCTTC
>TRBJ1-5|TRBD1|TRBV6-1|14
CASRRDRRNQPQHF
TGTGCCAGCAGACGGGACAGGCGTAATCAGCCCCAGCATTTT
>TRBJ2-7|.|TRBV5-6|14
CASSFRLTTYEQYF
TGTGCCAGCAGCTTTCGACTTACCACCTACGAGCAGTACTTC
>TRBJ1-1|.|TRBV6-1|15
CASRQGDSMNTEAFF
TGTGCCAGCAGACAGGGCGATTCCATGAACACTGAAGCTTTCTTT
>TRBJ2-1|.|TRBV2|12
CASTRDDNEQFF
TGTGCCAGCACGCGGGATGACAATGAGCAGTTCTTC
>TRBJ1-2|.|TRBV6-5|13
CASRQTDNYGYTF
TGTGCCAGCAGGCAGACAGATAACTATGGCTACACCTTC
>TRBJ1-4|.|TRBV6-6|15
CASSSGEGANEKLFF
TGTGCCAGCAGTTCCGGAGAGGGTGCTAATGAAAAACTGTTTTTT
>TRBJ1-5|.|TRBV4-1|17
CASSQGWGERDNQPQHF
TGCGCCAGCAGCCAAGGCTGGGGGGAGAGGGATAATCAGCCCCAGCATTTT
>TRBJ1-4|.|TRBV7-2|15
CASRPAGLINEKLFF
TGTGCCAGCAGGCCTGCGGGACTGATAAATGAAAAACTGTTTTTT
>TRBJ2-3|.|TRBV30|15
CAWSEGVLRTDTQYF
TGTGCCTGGAGTGAGGGGGTTTTGAGAACAGATACGCAGTATTTT
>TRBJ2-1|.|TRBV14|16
CASSQDQIAAYNEQFF
TGTGCCAGCAGCCAAGATCAGATAGCGGCGTACAATGAGCAGTTCTTC
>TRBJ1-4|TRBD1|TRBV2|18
CASSYPTGTGKANEKLFF
TGTGCCAGCAGTTACCCGACCGGGACAGGGAAGGCTAATGAAAAACTGTTTTTT
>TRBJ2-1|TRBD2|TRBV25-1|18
CASSEHASGRGRYNEQFF
TGTGCCAGCAGTGAGCATGCTAGCGGGAGGGGAAGATACAATGAGCAGTTCTTC
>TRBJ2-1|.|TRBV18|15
CASSYSTGSYNEQFF
TGTGCCAGCTCATACTCGACAGGTTCCTACAATGAGCAGTTCTTC